These T cell receptor beta chains were read from a single sample in a study of blood T cell repertoires in COVID-19. Using immunoSEQ multiplex PCR, the repertoire was profiled, and TCRdb retains in-frame clones only, with some absent. This sample has around 25,000 clones, with roughly 90% found just once. The sample comprised peripheral blood. These receptors originate from a woman in her seventies with active COVID-19. Both conserved end residues are part of each CDR3. Each record gives: V gene, clone size, J gene, D gene, CDR3 DNA, CDR3 protein. D genes are given only for firm matches. For some rows the clone size is stated as once, few or many, or as a class when expanded; others skip it.

>TRBV6-2/TRBV6-3|once|TRBJ2-7|TRBD2
TGTGCCAGCAGTTACTCTAGCGGGCCCTACGAGCAGTACTTC
CASSYSSGPYEQYF
>TRBV24-1|.|TRBJ2-4|TRBD1
TGTGCCACCAGTGACCCCGGACAGGGACTAGCCAAAAACATTCAGTACTTC
CATSDPGQGLAKNIQYF
>TRBV6-4|.|TRBJ2-1|TRBD2
TGTGCCAGCAGTGACCCCAGCGGGGGGGCTTACAATGAGCAGTTCTTC
CASSDPSGGAYNEQFF
>TRBV11-2|.|TRBJ1-4|.
TGTGCCAGCAGCCTTGAAACAGGGCCTGAAAAACTGTTTTTT
CASSLETGPEKLFF
>TRBV10-1|.|TRBJ2-7|TRBD2
TGCGCGGGAGGGGCAGGCTACGAGCAGTACTTC
CAGGAGYEQYF
>TRBV18|.|TRBJ2-7|TRBD1
TGTGCCAGCTCACCTCGGACAGGGGGATCCTACGAGCAGTACTTC
CASSPRTGGSYEQYF
>TRBV6-2/TRBV6-3|.|TRBJ2-1|.
TGTGCCAGCAGTTTCCTCATGTCGGGTGAGCAGTTCTTC
CASSFLMSGEQFF
>TRBV6-2/TRBV6-3|.|TRBJ2-4|TRBD1
TGTGCCAGCAGCCCTCTCGACAGGGTAGCCAAAAACATTCAGTACTTC
CASSPLDRVAKNIQYF
>TRBV5-1|.|TRBJ2-2|TRBD2
TGCGCCAGCAGTTCCCTTAGCGGGGGCTATGCCGGGGAGCTGTTTTTT
CASSSLSGGYAGELFF
>TRBV28|.|TRBJ1-6|.
TGTGCCAGCAGGTCCGCGGGTGAGGGTAATTCACCCCTCCACTTT
CASRSAGEGNSPLHF
>TRBV6-1|.|TRBJ2-5|TRBD2
TGTGCCAGCAGAGAAGGACTAGCGGGAATCGAGACCCAGTACTTC
CASREGLAGIETQYF
>TRBV12-3/TRBV12-4|.|TRBJ1-1|.
TGTGCCAGCATCTCCGTAGGGGGGGCTGAAGCTTTCTTT
CASISVGGAEAFF
>TRBV21-1|.|TRBJ2-1|.
TGTGCCAGCGGGAGGGCTAGCGGGGGGGTTTCCTACAATGAGCAGTTCTTC
CASGRASGGVSYNEQFF
>TRBV7-9|.|TRBJ2-7|.
TGTGCCAGCAGCGAACTCTATGGAACAGACTCCTACGAGCAGTACTTC
CASSELYGTDSYEQYF
>TRBV4-1|few|TRBJ1-3|.
TGCGCCAGCAGCCGAAACAGGGTACTTGAGGGAAACACCATATATTTT
CASSRNRVLEGNTIYF
>TRBV3-1/TRBV3-2|.|TRBJ2-4|TRBD2
TGTGCCAGCAGCCAAGATTATGCTAGCGGGGCGTGGCAGTACTTC
CASSQDYASGAWQYF
>TRBV2|few|TRBJ1-6|TRBD1
TGTGCCAGCAGGGGACAGCTAATCTCACCCCTCCACTTT
CASRGQLISPLHF